The present TCR beta chain was sequenced within a study of long-term antiretroviral therapy in people with HIV. Study-level results: HIV repertoires covered narrower CDR3 length ranges than controls did. Dominating the repertoire at all time points were the clones that expanded before ART.

A note on this clone: As yet, its antigen is unknown.

The V end lost 7 bases, the J end lost 2 bases, and 14 bases lay between the germline ends. This CDR3 has 14 amino acids. Germline CDR1 and CDR2: MNHEY and SVGAGI. Researchers report immunoSEQ v3.0 was run at survey level. Profiled with immunoSEQ multiplex PCR; TCRdb holds only in-frame clones, not every one. The sample lists tens of thousands of clones, approximately 90% occurring once. This TCR was recovered from a woman aged 35 to 49 with HIV. Sequenced here: unsorted PBMCs, sampled 5.2 years after starting antiretroviral therapy. The V call is TRBV6-5, the J call TRBJ1-2; D is unresolved. CDR3: CASTDITENYGYTF. The CDR3 bases are TGTGCCAGCACTGATATAACAGAGAACTATGGCTACACCTTC.